Listed below are T cell receptor beta chains from one sample, sequenced in a study of technical replicates of blood from several donors. This table comes from immunoSEQ multiplex PCR, and its TCRdb copy is limited to in-frame clones, with some not included. The sample has over 75,000 clones; approximately 94% are singletons. The sequencing sample was made of T cells isolated from PBMCs. The receptor source for this set is a human donor in good health. Both conserved end residues are part of each CDR3. D genes are given only for firm matches. Only part of the rows carry a size: once, few, many, or a class if the clone is expanded.

length,size,D,J,V,CDR3,DNA
16,-,TRBD2,TRBJ2-1,TRBV5-6,CASSLVGLAAYNEQFF,TGTGCCAGCAGCTTAGTAGGACTAGCGGCCTACAATGAGCAGTTCTTC
13,-,TRBD1,TRBJ1-4,TRBV5-4,CASRSGQNEKLFF,TGTGCCAGCAGATCGGGACAGAATGAAAAACTGTTTTTT
14,-,-,TRBJ2-1,TRBV15,CATSSGSSPDEQFF,TGTGCCACCAGCTCGGGATCCTCCCCGGATGAGCAGTTCTTC
14,-,TRBD1,TRBJ2-5,TRBV5-4,CASSFGTGGETQYF,TGTGCCAGCAGCTTCGGGACAGGAGGGGAGACCCAGTACTTC
15,-,-,TRBJ2-3,TRBV9,CASSVGHRSTDTQYF,TGTGCCAGCAGCGTAGGGCACAGGTCCACAGATACGCAGTATTTT
20,-,TRBD2,TRBJ2-7,TRBV6-1,CASSAARSSGLNGVSYEQYF,TGTGCCAGCAGTGCTGCAAGGAGTAGCGGGCTGAATGGTGTTTCTTACGAGCAGTACTTC
12,-,TRBD1,TRBJ1-3,TRBV29-1,CSGRGQGNTIYF,TGCAGCGGTAGGGGGCAGGGAAACACCATATATTTT
15,-,-,TRBJ1-5,TRBV9,CASSVGGNHNQPQHF,TGTGCCAGCAGCGTAGGGGGCAACCACAATCAGCCCCAGCATTTT
14,-,-,TRBJ2-7,TRBV28,CASSLSGGSYEQYF,TGTGCCAGCAGTTTATCCGGCGGATCCTACGAGCAGTACTTC
15,-,-,TRBJ1-1,TRBV7-2,CASSLWRGVATEAFF,TGTGCCAGCAGCTTATGGCGGGGTGTGGCCACTGAAGCTTTCTTT
18,-,TRBD2,TRBJ2-3,TRBV5-1,CASSPWTSGGGLTDTQYF,TGCGCCAGCAGCCCGTGGACTAGCGGGGGAGGACTCACAGATACGCAGTATTTT
17,-,TRBD1,TRBJ2-5,TRBV11-2,CASSIRGDRGPQETQYF,TGTGCCAGCAGCATCCGAGGGGACAGGGGCCCTCAAGAGACCCAGTACTTC
15,once,TRBD1,TRBJ1-5,TRBV6-6,CASRTSGQGDQPQHF,TGTGCCAGCAGAACCTCAGGACAGGGGGATCAGCCCCAGCATTTT
14,few,-,TRBJ2-1,TRBV4-1,CASSKGVRYNEQFF,TGCGCCAGCAGCAAAGGGGTGCGGTACAATGAGCAGTTCTTC
14,-,-,TRBJ2-1,TRBV27,CASSLRGWGDEQFF,TGTGCCAGCAGTTTACGGGGCTGGGGGGATGAGCAGTTCTTC
13,few,TRBD1,TRBJ2-5,TRBV19,CASTPGGWETQYF,TGTGCCAGTACCCCAGGGGGCTGGGAGACCCAGTACTTC
14,-,-,TRBJ2-7,TRBV28,CASSFLPSRYEQYF,TGTGCCAGCAGTTTTCTTCCTAGTCGGTACGAGCAGTACTTC
14,-,TRBD1,TRBJ2-7,TRBV5-1,CASREISGGGEQYF,TGCGCCAGCAGGGAAATATCAGGGGGCGGCGAGCAGTACTTC
15,-,-,TRBJ2-1,TRBV5-1,CASSSGTQIYNEQFF,TGCGCCAGCAGCTCCGGGACACAAATTTACAATGAGCAGTTCTTC
14,-,-,TRBJ2-3,TRBV10-2,CASKTRQITDTQYF,TGCGCCAGCAAGACTAGGCAGATCACAGATACGCAGTATTTT
15,-,-,TRBJ2-2,TRBV29-1,CSVLKGDWYTGELFF,TGCAGCGTTCTAAAAGGGGATTGGTACACCGGGGAGCTGTTTTTT
15,-,TRBD1,TRBJ2-1,TRBV7-3,CASSLLGTGHNEQFF,TGTGCCAGCAGCTTATTAGGGACAGGTCACAATGAGCAGTTCTTC
16,-,TRBD1,TRBJ2-3,TRBV19,CASSIGWTGVADTQYF,TGTGCCAGTAGTATAGGGTGGACAGGGGTTGCAGATACGCAGTATTTT
15,-,TRBD1,TRBJ2-2,TRBV14,CASSQGRTGLGELFF,TGTGCCAGCAGCCAAGGCCGGACAGGTCTCGGGGAGCTGTTTTTT
12,-,TRBD1,TRBJ2-7,TRBV14,CASSPQGVEQYF,TGTGCCAGCAGCCCGCAGGGGGTCGAGCAGTACTTC
14,-,TRBD1,TRBJ2-7,TRBV5-1,CASSQGVGVGEQYF,TGCGCCAGCAGTCAGGGGGTAGGGGTTGGAGAGCAGTACTTC
16,few,TRBD2,TRBJ2-3,TRBV6-4,CASSDSASGGADTQYF,TGTGCCAGCAGTGACTCTGCTAGCGGGGGGGCAGATACGCAGTATTTT